This T cell receptor beta chain stems from a study of T cells in localized non-small cell lung cancer. Study results and limitations: Appearance in adjacent lung was seen for a median approximately 58 of the top 100 tumor clones. Heterogeneity cannot be ruled out, as sequencing used one tumor region only. Greater blood T cell density accompanied longer overall survival. Exceeding tumor, uninvolved adjacent lung had the highest T cell clonality.

This CDR3 is built from 16 residues. Trimming took off 11 bases at V and 2 bases at J, with 21 bases between the two ends. CDR1 and CDR2 (germline): LNHDA, SQIVND (reference sequence). Here immunoSEQ multiplex PCR was the method, and the copy in TCRdb shows in-frame clones only, minus some. The sample holds 52,000 or so clones, roughly 90% seen once. Note on this clone: Its antigen is undetermined.

This specimen consisted of peripheral blood, obtained before any cancer treatment. This rearrangement joins TRBV19 to TRBJ2-2; D remains ambiguous. The TCR sequence derives from a male donor at least 60 years old with stage III squamous cell lung carcinoma. This chain's CDR3 is CAVTTPGPTNTGELFF. Written as DNA, the CDR3 is TGTGCCGTCACGACCCCGGGTCCTACCAACACCGGGGAGCTGTTTTTT.